Below are 4 T cell receptor beta chains sequenced from a single sample in a study of blood T cell repertoires in COVID-19. This table comes from immunoSEQ multiplex PCR, and its TCRdb copy is limited to in-frame clones, with some not included. The repertoire consists of 100,000 or so clones, with roughly 81% occurring once and the leading ten covering more than 2%. The sequencing sample was made of peripheral blood. The source is a human donor in a cohort sampled during active COVID-19.

There are a few counts of this clone. The chain recombines TRBV7-9 with TRBJ1-5; D unresolved. The CDR3 sequence is 14 residues long. V shed 1 base and J shed 7 bases, with 11 bases lying between them. Germline CDR1 SEHNR, CDR2 FQNEAQ (reference sequence). This CDR3 is CASSLGRVEQPQHF. The CDR3 region has the DNA TGTGCCAGCAGCTTAGGGAGGGTGGAACAGCCCCAGCATTTT. The full variable domain, its missing parts supplied by reference TRBV7-9 and TRBJ1-5, is DTGVSQNPRHKITKRGQNVTFRCDPISEHNRLYWYRQTLGQGPEFLTYFQNEAQLEKSRLLSDRFSAERPKGSFSTLEIQRTEQGDSAMYLCASSLGRVEQPQHFGDGTRLSIL.

This clone was found once. This chain links TRBV7-9 with TRBJ1-3; 8 positions agree with TRBD1. The V segment lost 5 bases and the J segment 0 bases; nucleotides outside the gene matches: 9. CDR3 length: 17 amino acids. Germline values: CDR1 SEHNR, CDR2 FQNEAQ (reference sequence). The CDR3 loop reads CASSRWDRSSSGNTIYF. The CDR3 nucleotides are TGTGCCAGCAGCCGGTGGGACAGGAGTAGCTCTGGAAACACCATATATTTT.

The CDR3 sequence: CASRQGGEAFF. DNA for the CDR3: TGTGCAAGTCGGCAGGGGGGCGAAGCTTTCTTT. The chain recombines TRBV12-2 with TRBJ1-1; the table's D call of TRBD1 was not tested on the DNA. TRBV12-2 counts as a pseudogene. The CDR3 is 11 amino acids.

This chain uses TRBV10-3 with TRBJ1-1, with 8 bases that match TRBD1. The CDR3 is 14 amino acids. CDR1 and CDR2 (germline): ENHRY, SYGVKD. After removal of 6 bases from V and 1 base from J, the junction contained 4 bases not matched to a gene. CDR3 protein: CAIRADRENTEAFF. CDR3 sequence (DNA): TGTGCCATCAGAGCGGACAGGGAGAACACTGAAGCTTTCTTT.